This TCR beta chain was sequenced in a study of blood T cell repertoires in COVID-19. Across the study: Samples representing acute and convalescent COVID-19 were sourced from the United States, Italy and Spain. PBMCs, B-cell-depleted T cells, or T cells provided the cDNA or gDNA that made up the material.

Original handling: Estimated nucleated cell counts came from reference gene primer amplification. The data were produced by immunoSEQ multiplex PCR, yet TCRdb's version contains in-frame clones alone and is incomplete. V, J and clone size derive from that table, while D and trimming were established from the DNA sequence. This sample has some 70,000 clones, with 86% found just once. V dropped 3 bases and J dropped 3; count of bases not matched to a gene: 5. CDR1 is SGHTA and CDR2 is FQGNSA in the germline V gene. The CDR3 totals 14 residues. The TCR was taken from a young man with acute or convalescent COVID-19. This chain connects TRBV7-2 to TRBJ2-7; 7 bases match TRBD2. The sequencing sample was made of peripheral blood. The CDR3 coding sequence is TGTGCCAGCAGCTTGACGACTAGCAGCTACGAGCAGTACTTC. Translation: CASSLTTSSYEQYF.